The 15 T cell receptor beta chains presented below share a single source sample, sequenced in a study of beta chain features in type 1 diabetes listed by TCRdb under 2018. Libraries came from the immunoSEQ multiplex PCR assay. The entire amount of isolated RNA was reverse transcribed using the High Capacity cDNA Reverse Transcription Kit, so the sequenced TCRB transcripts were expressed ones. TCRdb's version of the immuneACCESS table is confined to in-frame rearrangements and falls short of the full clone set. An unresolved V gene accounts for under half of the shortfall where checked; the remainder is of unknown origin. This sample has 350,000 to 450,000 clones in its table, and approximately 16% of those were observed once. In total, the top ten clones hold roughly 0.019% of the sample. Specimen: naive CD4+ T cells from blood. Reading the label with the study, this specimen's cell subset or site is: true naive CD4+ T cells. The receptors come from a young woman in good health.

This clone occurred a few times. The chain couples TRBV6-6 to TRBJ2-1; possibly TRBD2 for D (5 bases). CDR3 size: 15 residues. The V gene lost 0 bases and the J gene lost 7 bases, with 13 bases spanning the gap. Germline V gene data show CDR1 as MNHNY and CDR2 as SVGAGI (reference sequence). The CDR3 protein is CASSYSKDRGNEQFF. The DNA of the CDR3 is TGTGCCAGCAGTTACTCGAAGGATCGCGGGAATGAGCAGTTCTTC.

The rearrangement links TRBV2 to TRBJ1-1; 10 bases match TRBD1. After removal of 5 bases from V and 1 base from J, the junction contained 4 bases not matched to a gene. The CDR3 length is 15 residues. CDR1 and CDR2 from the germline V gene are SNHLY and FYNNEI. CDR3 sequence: CASSPRTGGNTEAFF. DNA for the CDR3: TGTGCCAGCAGTCCGAGGACAGGGGGGAACACTGAAGCTTTCTTT.

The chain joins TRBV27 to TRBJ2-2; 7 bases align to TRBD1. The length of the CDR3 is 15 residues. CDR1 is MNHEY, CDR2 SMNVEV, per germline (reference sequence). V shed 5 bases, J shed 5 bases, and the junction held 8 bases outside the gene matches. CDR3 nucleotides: TGTGCCAGCAGTAGTCACAGGGGAGATACCGGGGAGCTGTTTTTT. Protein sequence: CASSSHRGDTGELFF.

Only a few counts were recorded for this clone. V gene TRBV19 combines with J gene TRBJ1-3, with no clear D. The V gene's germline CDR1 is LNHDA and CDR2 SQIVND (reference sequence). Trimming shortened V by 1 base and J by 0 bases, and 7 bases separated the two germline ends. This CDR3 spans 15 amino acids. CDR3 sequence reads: CASSIVRSSGNTIYF. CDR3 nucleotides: TGTGCCAGTAGTATAGTTCGGAGCTCTGGAAACACCATATATTTT.

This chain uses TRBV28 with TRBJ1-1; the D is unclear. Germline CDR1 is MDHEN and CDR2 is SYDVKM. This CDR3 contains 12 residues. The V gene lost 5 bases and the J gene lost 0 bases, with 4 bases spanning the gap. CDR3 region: CASSQMNTEAFF. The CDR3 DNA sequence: TGTGCCAGCAGTCAGATGAACACTGAAGCTTTCTTT.

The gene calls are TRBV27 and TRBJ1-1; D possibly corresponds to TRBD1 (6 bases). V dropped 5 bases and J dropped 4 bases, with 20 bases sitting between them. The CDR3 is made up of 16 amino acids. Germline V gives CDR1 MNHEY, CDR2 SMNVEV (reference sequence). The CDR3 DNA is TGTGCCAGCAGTCATATGAAGACAGGTTCGGGCACTGAAGCTTTCTTT. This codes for CASSHMKTGSGTEAFF.

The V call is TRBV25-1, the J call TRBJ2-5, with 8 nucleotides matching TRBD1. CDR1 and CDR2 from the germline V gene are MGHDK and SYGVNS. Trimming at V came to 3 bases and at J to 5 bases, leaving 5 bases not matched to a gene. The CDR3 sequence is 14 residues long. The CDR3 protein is CASSDRGLWETQYF. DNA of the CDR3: TGTGCCAGCAGTGACAGGGGGCTTTGGGAGACCCAGTACTTC.

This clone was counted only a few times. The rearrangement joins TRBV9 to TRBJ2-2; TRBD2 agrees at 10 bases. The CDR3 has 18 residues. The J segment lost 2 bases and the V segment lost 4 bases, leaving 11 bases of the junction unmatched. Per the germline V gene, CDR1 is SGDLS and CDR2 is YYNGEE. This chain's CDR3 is CASSPTETSGSNTGELFF. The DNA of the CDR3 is TGTGCCAGCAGCCCCACTGAGACTAGCGGGTCCAACACCGGGGAGCTGTTTTTT. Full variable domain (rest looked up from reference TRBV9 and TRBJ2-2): DSGVTQTPKHLITATGQRVTLRCSPRSGDLSVYWYQQSLDQGLQFLIQYYNGEERAKGNILERFSAQQFPDLHSELNLSSLELGDSALYFCASSPTETSGSNTGELFFGEGSRLTVL.

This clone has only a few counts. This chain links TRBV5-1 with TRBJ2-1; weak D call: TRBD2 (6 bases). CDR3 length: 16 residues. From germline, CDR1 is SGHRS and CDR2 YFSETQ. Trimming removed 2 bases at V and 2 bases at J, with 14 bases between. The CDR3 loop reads CASSLRTMDPYNEQFF. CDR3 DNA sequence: TGCGCCAGCAGCTTAAGGACTATGGACCCCTACAATGAGCAGTTCTTC.

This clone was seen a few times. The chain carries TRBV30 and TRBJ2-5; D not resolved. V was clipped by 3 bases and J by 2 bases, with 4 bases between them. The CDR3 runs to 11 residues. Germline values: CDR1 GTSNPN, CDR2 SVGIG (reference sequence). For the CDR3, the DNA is TGTGCCTGGAGACAGCAAGAGACCCAGTACTTC. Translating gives CAWRQQETQYF.

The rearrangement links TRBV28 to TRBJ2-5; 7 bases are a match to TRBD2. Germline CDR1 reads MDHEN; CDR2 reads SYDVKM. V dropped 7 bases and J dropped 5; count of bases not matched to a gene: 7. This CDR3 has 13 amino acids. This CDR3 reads CASMPGRGETQYF. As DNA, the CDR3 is TGTGCCAGCATGCCAGGGCGGGGGGAGACCCAGTACTTC.

The CDR3 bases are TGTGCCAGCAGTTTCGTCGAACTCGGGGAAGAGACCCAGTACTTC. Translation: CASSFVELGEETQYF. The rearrangement joins TRBV28 to TRBJ2-5; possibly TRBD2 for D (5 bases). V was trimmed by 3 bases and J by 3 bases, leaving 14 bases between them. CDR3 size: 15 residues. CDR1 is MDHEN, CDR2 SYDVKM, per germline.

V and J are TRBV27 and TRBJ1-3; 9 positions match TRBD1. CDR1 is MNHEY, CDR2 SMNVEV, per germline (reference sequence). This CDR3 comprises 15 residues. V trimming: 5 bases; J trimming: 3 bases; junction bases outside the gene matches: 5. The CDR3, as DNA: TGTGCCAGCAGTAGGGACAGGGCAAATGGAAACACCATATATTTT. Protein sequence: CASSRDRANGNTIYF.

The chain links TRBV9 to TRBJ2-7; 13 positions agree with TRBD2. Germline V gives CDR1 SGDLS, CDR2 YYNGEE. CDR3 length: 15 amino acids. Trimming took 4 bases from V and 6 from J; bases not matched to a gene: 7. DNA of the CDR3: TGTGCCAGCAGCCCTCCCGGACTAGCGGGAGCCGAGCAGTACTTC. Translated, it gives CASSPPGLAGAEQYF. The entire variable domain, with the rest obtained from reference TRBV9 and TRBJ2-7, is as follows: DSGVTQTPKHLITATGQRVTLRCSPRSGDLSVYWYQQSLDQGLQFLIQYYNGEERAKGNILERFSAQQFPDLHSELNLSSLELGDSALYFCASSPPGLAGAEQYFGPGTRLTVT.

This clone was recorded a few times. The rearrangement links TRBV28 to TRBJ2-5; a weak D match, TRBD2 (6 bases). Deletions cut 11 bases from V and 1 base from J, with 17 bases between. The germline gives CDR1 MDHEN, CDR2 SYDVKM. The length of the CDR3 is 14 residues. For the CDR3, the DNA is TGTGCCTCCTCCCCGGGGGACGGCCAAGAGACCCAGTACTTC. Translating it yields CASSPGDGQETQYF.